This T cell receptor beta chain was obtained from a study of cytomegalovirus exposure and HLA in healthy donors. About the study: The Caucasian-associated ancestry cluster held roughly 81% of roughly 370 genotyped donors.

V shed 4 bases and J shed 0 bases, with 9 bases lying between them. Germline lookup yields CDR1 MNHEY and CDR2 SVGAGI. This CDR3 region has 14 residues. General observations from the study: Previous analysis showed most TCR beta V segments were productive about 87% or about 30% of the time. Apart from CMV serostatus, no immune exposure information was available. A later analysis showed HLA-associated TCR beta chains outstripping equally common others in clonal expansion.

To note about this clone: Its antigen is undetermined.

13 Jbeta primers and 60 Vbeta primers were used for the PCR. Sequencing used immunoSEQ multiplex PCR; TCRdb keeps in-frame clones, though not all of them. The sample gives 95,000 to 100,000 clones, more than 65% of which show up once; 6.5% to 8.5% is in the top ten. The rearrangement links TRBV6-5 to TRBJ1-1; D might be TRBD1 (5 bases). The sample was PBMCs. This TCR was sampled from a human donor in good health. CDR3 sequence: CASSSGQVNTEAFF. CDR3 coding DNA: TGTGCCAGCAGTTCTGGACAAGTGAACACTGAAGCTTTCTTT.